A single sample is the source of the 10 T cell receptor beta chains below, sequenced in a study of blood T cell repertoires in COVID-19. Profiled with immunoSEQ multiplex PCR; TCRdb holds only in-frame clones, not every one. This sample has 200,000 to 300,000 clones, with 80% to 90% found just once. The sequencing input was PBMCs or T cells enriched from blood (not recorded which). These receptors were collected from a woman in her twenties or thirties with acute COVID-19.

V and J are TRBV19 and TRBJ1-5, with 7 nucleotides matching TRBD1. V shed 8 bases, J shed 3 bases, and the junction held 10 bases outside the gene matches. Germline V gene sequence: CDR1 LNHDA, CDR2 SQIVND (reference sequence). The length of the CDR3 is 15 residues. CDR3 protein: CASRSPGQHNQPQHF. The DNA for the CDR3 is TGTGCCAGTCGATCCCCGGGACAGCACAATCAGCCCCAGCATTTT.

This chain joins TRBV7-8 and TRBJ2-6; TRBD2 matches 9 bases. The V gene's germline CDR1 is SGHVS and CDR2 FQNEAQ. The CDR3 covers 19 residues. V gave up 5 bases and J gave up 2 bases; unmatched junction bases: 13. CDR3 sequence reads: CASSPAFLAGPTGANVLTF. DNA of the CDR3: TGTGCCAGCAGCCCCGCATTTCTAGCGGGGCCGACTGGGGCCAACGTCCTGACTTTC.

The V call is TRBV5-6, the J call TRBJ2-7; the D gene is possibly TRBD2 (6 bases). Trimming shortened V by 5 bases and J by 1 base, and 19 bases separated the two germline ends. The CDR3 has 16 amino acids. Germline loops: CDR1 SGHDT, CDR2 YYEEEE. The CDR3 nucleotides are TGTGCCAGCAGTGAGGGTGGCGGGACGGGGTCCTACGAGCAGTACTTC. This codes for CASSEGGGTGSYEQYF.

The genes are TRBV6-5 and TRBJ1-6, with TRBD1 matching over 9 bases. Germline V gene data show CDR1 as MNHEY and CDR2 as SVGAGI. There are 15 residues in the CDR3. Trimming cost V 2 bases and J 16 bases; bases outside gene matches: 12. The CDR3 coding sequence is TGTGCCAGCAGTTACCAATTGAGGGACAGGGCTATTCTCCACTTT. Encoded protein: CASSYQLRDRAILHF.

The chain joins TRBV27 to TRBJ2-1; TRBD2 matches 9 bases. V gave up 6 bases and J gave up 4 bases; unmatched junction bases: 7. The CDR3 has 15 residues. Germline V gene lookup returns CDR1 MNHEY and CDR2 SMNVEV (reference sequence). The CDR3 spells CASRFGGGAYNEQFF. Here the CDR3 DNA reads TGTGCCAGCAGATTCGGCGGGGGGGCATACAATGAGCAGTTCTTC.

V is TRBV11-2 and J is TRBJ1-2; D gene ambiguous. The CDR3 has 12 amino acids. Looked up from germline, CDR1 is SGHAT and CDR2 is FQNNGV. The V end was cut by 7 bases, the J end by 8 bases, with 14 bases between. The CDR3 coding sequence is TGTGCCAGCACCCAGTACGGCAGGGGCTACACCTTC. This codes for CASTQYGRGYTF.

The rearrangement uses TRBV15 and TRBJ2-7; D is ambiguous. This CDR3 has 15 residues. Trimming stripped 3 bases from V and 2 bases from J, with 14 bases between. Germline V gene sequence: CDR1 LNHNV, CDR2 YYDKDF (reference sequence). The CDR3 loop is CATSRERHSPYEQYF. As DNA, the CDR3 is TGTGCCACCAGCAGGGAAAGACATTCCCCCTACGAGCAGTACTTC. Full variable domain (missing parts from reference TRBV15 and TRBJ2-7): DAMVIQNPRYQVTQFGKPVTLSCSQTLNHNVMYWYQQKSSQAPKLLFHYYDKDFNNEADTPDNFQSRRPNTSFCFLDIRSPGLGDTAMYLCATSRERHSPYEQYFGPGTRLTVT.

The V call is TRBV28, the J call TRBJ2-7, with D perhaps matching TRBD1 (7 bases). The CDR3 spans 14 residues. Trimming left V 7 bases short and J 2 bases short, with 15 bases between. Germline V gene data show CDR1 as MDHEN and CDR2 as SYDVKM. The CDR3 DNA is TGTGCCAGCACTCCCCAGGGGGGACCCTACGAGCAGTACTTC. Amino acids: CASTPQGGPYEQYF. The whole variable domain, remainder taken from reference TRBV28 and TRBJ2-7, is DVKVTQSSRYLVKRTGEKVFLECVQDMDHENMFWYRQDPGLGLRLIYFSYDVKMKEKGDIPEGYSVSREKKERFSLILESASTNQTSMYLCASTPQGGPYEQYFGPGTRLTVT.

A few counts support this clone. The J gene is TRBJ2-1, the V gene TRBV27, with 9 positions matching TRBD2. This CDR3 has 13 residues. The junction had 4 bases not matched to a gene; V was cut back by 6 bases and J by 7 bases. Per the germline V gene, CDR1 is MNHEY and CDR2 is SMNVEV (reference sequence). The CDR3 here is CASRGGGANEQFF. The CDR3 DNA is TGTGCCAGCAGAGGCGGGGGGGCAAATGAGCAGTTCTTC.

This clone came up once. CDR3 nucleotides: TGCGCCAGCAGTATGACAGGGGGCTCTGGAAACACCATATATTTT. This sequence encodes CASSMTGGSGNTIYF. The chain has TRBV10-2 and TRBJ1-3; 9 bases are a match to TRBD1. V was clipped by 5 bases and J by 0 bases; unmatched bases: 2. Germline V lookup: CDR1 WSHSY, CDR2 SAAADI. This CDR3 contains 15 residues.